The source of this T cell receptor (beta chain) is a study of CD8 T cells in Susac syndrome. Germline V CDR1 and CDR2: LNHDA, SQIVND (reference sequence). Trimming removed 3 bases from V and 1 base from J; junction bases left unmatched: 8. The length of the CDR3 is 16 residues. The patients who served as multiple sclerosis controls were treatment-naive and had stable or active relapsing-remitting disease that fulfilled the revised McDonald criteria. Purification of the CD8+ and CD4+ T cells relied on negative isolation, and TEMRA cells underwent FACS enrichment. Concerning this clonotype itself: Its specificity is not known.

Findings of the study overall: The study conceded that relatively few individuals underwent its TCR sequencing and HLA analysis.

Random hexamers were used to reverse transcribe an amount of roughly 0.45 to 1 ug RNA. The immunoSEQ assay covered 54 Vbeta and 13 Jbeta segments for CDR3. TCRdb itself ran the immunoSEQ multiplex PCR reads through MiXCR, one entry per CDR3 protein. The sample has 250,000 to 350,000 distinct CDR3 sequences, under 95% seen once. The origin of this receptor is a human donor with multiple sclerosis. The sequenced sample consisted of CD4+ T cells from PBMCs. The chain links TRBV19 to TRBJ1-1; TRBD1 agrees at 7 bases. CDR3 sequence reads: CASSIPRDSRNTEAFF. The CDR3 DNA follows: TGTGCCAGTAGTATCCCCCGGGACAGTCGGAACACTGAAGCTTTCTTT. Complete variable domain (other parts from reference TRBV19 and TRBJ1-1): DGGITQSPKYLFRKEGQNVTLSCEQNLNHDAMYWYRQDPGQGLRLIYYSQIVNDFQKGDIAEGYSVSREKKESFPLTVTSAQKNPTAFYLCASSIPRDSRNTEAFFGQGTRLTVV.